These 11 T cell receptor beta chains were sequenced from one sample in a study of post-analysis software for immune sequencing data. Points from the study as a whole: Roughly 5 TRBV segments, TRBV5-6, TRBV5-1 and TRBV20-1 among them, were found more frequent in patients than controls.

Libraries were made from TCR beta cDNA, and they carried unique molecular identifiers. TCRdb reanalysed the PCR reads using MiXCR and keeps one entry per CDR3 protein. The sample lists over 250,000 distinct CDR3 sequences, 36% occurring once. For these receptors, no antigen is known. Sequencing was performed on blood. Source of these receptors: a girl between 10 and 17 years old with multiple sclerosis.

This clonotype was recorded at least ten times. V gene TRBV7-2 combines with J gene TRBJ2-4; D possibly corresponds to TRBD2 (6 bases). The CDR3 is 14 amino acids. Germline V gene sequence: CDR1 SGHTA, CDR2 FQGNSA. The germline V and J ends were trimmed by 5 bases and 6 bases, with 14 bases remaining between them. The CDR3 DNA sequence: TGTGCCAGCAGCCCCGCGGGGCAAGGAAACATTCAGTACTTC. Its protein is CASSPAGQGNIQYF.

About this clonotype itself: A much larger clone is a single base away; this may be a read error. The V and J genes are TRBV20-1 and TRBJ2-5; 14 positions agree with TRBD2. The CDR3 contains 15 residues. The germline CDR1 and CDR2 sequences are DFQATT and SNEGSKA (reference sequence). V lost 1 base and J lost 4; bases outside the gene matches: 2. The CDR3 nucleotides read TGCAGTGCTAGAGGTGGGACTAGCGGGGGAGAGACCCAGTACTTC. Residues: CSARGGTSGGETQYF.

The sample holds many counts of this clonotype. The chain carries TRBV28 and TRBJ1-2, with a possible D match to TRBD1 (5 bases). Germline V gives CDR1 MDHEN, CDR2 SYDVKM. Trimming stripped 2 bases from V and 5 bases from J, with 15 bases between. The CDR3 covers 15 residues. The DNA of the CDR3 is TGTGCCAGCAGTTTAGGGGCAGGATCTTCGTATGGCTACACCTTC. Amino acid sequence: CASSLGAGSSYGYTF.

The V call is TRBV20-1, the J call TRBJ2-7; D ambiguous. V was cut by 2 bases and J by 0 bases, with 11 bases left in between. This CDR3 comprises 14 residues. The germline V gene encodes CDR1 DFQATT and CDR2 SNEGSKA (reference sequence). The CDR3 is CSARRISHSYEQYF. In DNA form, the CDR3 reads TGCAGTGCTAGAAGAATCTCTCACTCCTACGAGCAGTACTTC.

This clonotype appeared a few times. This chain links TRBV12-3 or TRBV12-4 with TRBJ1-6, with TRBD1 matching over 7 bases. The CDR3 has 18 amino acids. The J segment lost 0 bases and the V segment lost 5 bases, leaving 10 bases of the junction unmatched. Here the CDR3 reads CASSILGTASSYNSPLHF. CDR3 sequence (DNA): TGTGCCAGCAGTATCCTGGGGACAGCAAGCTCCTATAATTCACCCCTCCACTTT.

This chain connects TRBV20-1 to TRBJ2-3, with 14 bases aligning to TRBD2. Germline V gene sequence: CDR1 DFQATT, CDR2 SNEGSKA (reference sequence). This CDR3 is 16 amino acids long. V was clipped by 3 bases and J by 3 bases; unmatched bases: 5. The chain's CDR3 is CSASGTSGSQTDTQYF. DNA of the CDR3: TGCAGTGCTAGCGGGACTAGCGGGAGTCAGACAGATACGCAGTATTTT.

The chain is built from TRBV25-1 and TRBJ2-5; a weak D match, TRBD2 (6 bases). Germline assignment: CDR1 MGHDK and CDR2 SYGVNS. Between the trimmed V and J ends, which lost 4 bases and 1 base, there was a span of 10 bases. The CDR3 is 14 residues long. The CDR3 spells CASSAGLPQETQYF. The CDR3 DNA is TGTGCCAGCAGTGCAGGACTACCCCAAGAGACCCAGTACTTC.

The chain has TRBV18 and TRBJ1-4; D uncertain. Trimming took off 1 base at V and 5 bases at J, with 11 bases between the two ends. Germline values: CDR1 KGHSH, CDR2 LQKENI. The CDR3 has 15 residues. The CDR3 reads CASSPLPHANEKLFF. The CDR3 bases are TGTGCCAGCTCACCACTTCCGCACGCCAATGAAAAACTGTTTTTT.

A single count supports this clonotype. The chain combines TRBV24-1 with TRBJ2-5; 7 bases match TRBD1. V shed 4 bases and J 0 bases; nucleotides not matched to a gene: 10. Germline V gene data show CDR1 as KGHDR and CDR2 as SFDVKD. The CDR3 length is 17 residues. The chain's CDR3 is CATSEPLTGPHQETQYF. In DNA form, the CDR3 reads TGTGCCACCAGTGAACCATTGACAGGGCCGCACCAAGAGACCCAGTACTTC.

A word on this clonotype: Possible read error: a much larger clone is one base away. This chain connects TRBV10-3 to TRBJ1-5; 7 bases are shared with TRBD1. This CDR3 comprises 14 residues. CDR1 and CDR2 from the germline V gene are ENHRY and SYGVKD. The DNA for the CDR3 is TGTGCCATCAGCCACCCAGGGGGGGGTCAGTCCCAGCATTTT. Amino acid sequence: CAISHPGGGQSQHF.

A few counts support this clonotype. This rearrangement joins TRBV3-1 to TRBJ1-1, with D hard to call. The germline V gene has CDR1 LGHDT and CDR2 YNNKEL (reference sequence). Trimming pared 4 bases from V and 1 base from J, leaving 7 bases between. The CDR3 loop spans 13 amino acids. CDR3 sequence (DNA): TGTGCCAGCAGCCTCTTTGAGAACACTGAAGCTTTCTTT. Amino acids: CASSLFENTEAFF.